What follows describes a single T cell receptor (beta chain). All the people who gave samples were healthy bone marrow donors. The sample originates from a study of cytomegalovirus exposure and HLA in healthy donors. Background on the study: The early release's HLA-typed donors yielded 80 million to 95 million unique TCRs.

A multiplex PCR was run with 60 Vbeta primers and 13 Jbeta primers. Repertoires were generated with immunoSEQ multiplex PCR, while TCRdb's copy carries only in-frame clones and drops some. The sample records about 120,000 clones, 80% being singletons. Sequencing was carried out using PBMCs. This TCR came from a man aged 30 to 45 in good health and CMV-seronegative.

In nucleotides, the CDR3 is TGTGCCAGCAGTTCCCAAGGGCCGGGGGACATTCAGTACTTC. It encodes CASSSQGPGDIQYF. The chain uses TRBV2 and TRBJ2-4; the D gene is possibly TRBD2 (6 bases). The V end lost 5 bases, the J end lost 8 bases, and 16 bases lay between the germline ends. Germline CDR1 is SNHLY and CDR2 is FYNNEI. This CDR3 comprises 14 residues.